The sequence of this T cell receptor beta chain was determined in a study of OX40 agonist ivuxolimab in advanced cancers. Study-level background: Eligibility rules accepted prior anti-PD-1, anti-PD-L1 or anti-CTLA-4 therapy, and 40% to 50% had some.

Repertoires were generated with immunoSEQ multiplex PCR, while TCRdb's copy carries only in-frame clones and drops some. This repertoire shows under 80,000 clones, roughly 90% found once; its top ten account for roughly 10%. This clonotype was sampled from an adult with an advanced solid tumor such as melanoma, head and neck, liver or kidney cancer. This specimen consisted of CD4+ or CD8+ T cells sorted from blood, obtained in a trial of the OX40 agonist ivuxolimab.

The CDR3, as DNA: TGTGCCACCAGCAGAGAGGGGGTAGGGTACCGAGAGACCCAGTACTTC. Its protein is CATSREGVGYRETQYF. J is TRBJ2-5 and V is TRBV15; TRBD1 or TRBD2 may be the D gene (5 bases each). This CDR3 comprises 16 residues. CDR1 and CDR2 (germline): LNHNV, YYDKDF (reference sequence). Trimming took off 0 bases at V and 4 bases at J, with 15 bases between the two ends.